This T cell receptor beta chain was recorded in a study of human T cells and chemical hapten exposure. The wider study: Sensitization applied 2% DPC to around 2 cm by around 2 cm of upper inner arm skin.

Time point indicated: patch test 1, 2 weeks after DPC sensitization. Treatment meaning: therapeutic diphenylcyclopropenone sensitization with weekly scalp DPC. Each donor was an alopecia patient between 18 and 70 years of age who qualified for DPC. The CDR3 sequence is 15 residues long. CDR1 and CDR2 (germline): SGHTA, FQGNSA. V was clipped by 4 bases and J by 9 bases, with 19 bases between them. The library tagged each cDNA molecule with unique molecular identifiers. In TCRdb, the RACE reads were re-called with MiXCR into one record per CDR3 protein. Here the sample spans tens of thousands of distinct CDR3 sequences, roughly a tenth being singletons.

This receptor was identified in a man between 35 and 55 years old with alopecia areata. Some clones in this sample may be carry-over from other donors' samples. The rearrangement links TRBV7-2 to TRBJ2-1; D remains ambiguous. Sequenced here: whole blood, sampled in connection with sensitization to the hapten diphenylcyclopropenone (DPC). In DNA form, the CDR3 reads TGTGCCAGCAGCTCCACTGGACCTATCCCCCTTGAGCAGTTCTTC. Translation gives CASSSTGPIPLEQFF.